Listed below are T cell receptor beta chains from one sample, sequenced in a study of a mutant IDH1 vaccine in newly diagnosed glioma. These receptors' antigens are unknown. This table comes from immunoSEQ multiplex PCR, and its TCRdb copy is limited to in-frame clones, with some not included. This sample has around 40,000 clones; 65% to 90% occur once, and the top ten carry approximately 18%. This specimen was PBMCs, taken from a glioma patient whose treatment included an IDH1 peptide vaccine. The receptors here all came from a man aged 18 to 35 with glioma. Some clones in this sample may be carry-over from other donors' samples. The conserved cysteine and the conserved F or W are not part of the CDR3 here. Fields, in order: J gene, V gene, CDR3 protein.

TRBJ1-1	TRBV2	ASSGQGRDTEAF
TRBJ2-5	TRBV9	ASSVSGGSETQY
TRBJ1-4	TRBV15	ATSRRQTNEKLF
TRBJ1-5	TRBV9	ASSVGLGNQPQH
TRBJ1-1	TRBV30	ASTPGLSLHHPLGAF
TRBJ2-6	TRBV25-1	ATTSGLMANVLT
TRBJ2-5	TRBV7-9	ASSLWDSQETQY
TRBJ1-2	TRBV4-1	ASSQDGTGDYSGYGYT
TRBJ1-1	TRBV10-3	ATRADLNTEAF
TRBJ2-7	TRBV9	ASSVGGTRAPYEQY
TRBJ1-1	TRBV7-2	ASSPDRVRDSEAF
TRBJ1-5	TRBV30	AWSPQGVRNQPQH